Reported below is one T cell receptor (beta chain). The data are from a study of blood T cell repertoires in COVID-19. Study as a whole: Whether acute or convalescent, the COVID-19 samples came from the United States, Italy and Spain.

The CDR3 contains 16 residues. Germline CDR1 SGDLS, CDR2 YYNGEE. V lost 3 bases and J lost 0, with 14 bases in between. Two negative PCRs, clearance, or symptom resolution characterized the recovered Cohort 3 donors. Using immunoSEQ multiplex PCR, the repertoire was profiled, and TCRdb retains in-frame clones only, with some absent. Seen here are some 350,000 clones, 88% observed once, and the top ten hold over 4.5%. The receptor was isolated from a man younger than 45 who had recovered from COVID-19. This chain uses TRBV9 with TRBJ2-3; D gene ambiguous. Input material: PBMCs or T cells enriched from blood (not recorded which). Here the CDR3 DNA reads TGTGCCAGCAGCGGTCGTAGAATCTCTAGCACAGATACGCAGTATTTT. This translates into CASSGRRISSTDTQYF.